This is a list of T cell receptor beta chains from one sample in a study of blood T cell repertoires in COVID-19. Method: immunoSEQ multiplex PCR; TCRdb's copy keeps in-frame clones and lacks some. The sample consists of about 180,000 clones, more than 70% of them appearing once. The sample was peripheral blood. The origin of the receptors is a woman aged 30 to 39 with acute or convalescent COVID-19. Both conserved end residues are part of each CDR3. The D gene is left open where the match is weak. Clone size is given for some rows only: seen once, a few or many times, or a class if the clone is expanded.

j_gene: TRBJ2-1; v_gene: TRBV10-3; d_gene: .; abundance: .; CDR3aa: CAISESPGSSYNEQFF; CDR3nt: TGTGCCATCAGTGAGTCGCCTGGGAGCTCCTACAATGAGCAGTTCTTC
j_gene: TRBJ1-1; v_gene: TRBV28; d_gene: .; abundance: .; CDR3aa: CASSSPQGWGTEAFF; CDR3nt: TGTGCCAGCAGTTCCCCCCAGGGGTGGGGCACTGAAGCTTTCTTT
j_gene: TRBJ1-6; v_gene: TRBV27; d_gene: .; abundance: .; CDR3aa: CASSLDKSSPLHF; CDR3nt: TGTGCCAGCAGTTTGGACAAGAGTTCACCCCTCCACTTT
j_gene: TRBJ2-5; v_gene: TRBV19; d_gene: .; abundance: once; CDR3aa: CASSAQQATKETQYF; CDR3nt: TGTGCCAGTAGTGCTCAACAGGCCACAAAAGAGACCCAGTACTTC
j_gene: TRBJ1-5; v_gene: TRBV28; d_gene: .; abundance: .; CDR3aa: CASTPNNQPQHF; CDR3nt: TGTGCCAGCACCCCCAACAATCAGCCCCAGCATTTT
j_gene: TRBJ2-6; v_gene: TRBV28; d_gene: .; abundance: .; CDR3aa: CAIPKGSRTDISGANVLTF; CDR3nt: TGTGCCATTCCTAAGGGGTCGAGGACAGATATCTCTGGGGCCAACGTCCTGACTTTC
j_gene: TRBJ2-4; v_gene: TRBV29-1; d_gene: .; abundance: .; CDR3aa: CSVEDRRPQTKNIQYF; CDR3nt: TGCAGCGTTGAAGATCGGAGACCTCAAACCAAAAACATTCAGTACTTC
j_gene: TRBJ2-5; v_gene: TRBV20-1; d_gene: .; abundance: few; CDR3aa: CSFPAWETQYF; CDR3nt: TGCAGTTTTCCCGCGTGGGAGACCCAGTACTTC
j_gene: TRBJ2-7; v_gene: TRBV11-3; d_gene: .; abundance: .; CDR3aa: CASSRGGSSPYEQYF; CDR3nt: TGTGCCAGCAGCCGCGGGGGCTCGTCTCCCTACGAGCAGTACTTC
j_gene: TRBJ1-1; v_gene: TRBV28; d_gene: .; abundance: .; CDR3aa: CASSPLRGGAFF; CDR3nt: TGTGCCAGCAGTCCCCTAAGAGGGGGAGCTTTCTTT
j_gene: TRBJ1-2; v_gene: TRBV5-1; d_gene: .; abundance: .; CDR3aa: CASSLEGPRRGYGYTF; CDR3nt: TGCGCCAGCAGCTTGGAAGGTCCGCGGAGGGGCTATGGCTACACCTTC
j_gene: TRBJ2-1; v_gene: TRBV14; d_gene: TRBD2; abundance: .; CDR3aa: CASSPAGTRHNEQFF; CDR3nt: TGTGCCAGCAGCCCGGCCGGGACTAGGCACAATGAGCAGTTCTTC
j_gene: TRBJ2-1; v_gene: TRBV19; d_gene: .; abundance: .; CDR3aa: CASSIGENEQFF; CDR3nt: TGTGCCAGTAGTATAGGGGAGAATGAGCAGTTCTTC
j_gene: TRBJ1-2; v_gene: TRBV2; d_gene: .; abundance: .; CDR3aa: CASIRDTPNYGYTF; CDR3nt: TGTGCCAGCATCCGGGACACCCCTAACTATGGCTACACCTTC
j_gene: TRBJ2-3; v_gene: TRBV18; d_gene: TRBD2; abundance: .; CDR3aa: CASSSGLALDTQYF; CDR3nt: TGTGCCAGCTCATCTGGACTAGCTTTAGATACGCAGTATTTT
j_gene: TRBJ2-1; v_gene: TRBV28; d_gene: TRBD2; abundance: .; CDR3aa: CASSLGSSGSYEQFF; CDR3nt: TGTGCCAGCAGCCTAGGGTCTAGCGGGAGTTATGAGCAGTTCTTC
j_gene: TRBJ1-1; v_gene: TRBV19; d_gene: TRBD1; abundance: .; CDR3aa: CASRDRLKAFF; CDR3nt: TGTGCCAGCAGGGACAGGTTGAAAGCTTTCTTT
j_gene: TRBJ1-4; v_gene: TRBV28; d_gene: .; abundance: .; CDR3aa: CASSTQGGHEKLFF; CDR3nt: TGTGCCAGCAGCACCCAAGGGGGACACGAAAAACTGTTTTTT
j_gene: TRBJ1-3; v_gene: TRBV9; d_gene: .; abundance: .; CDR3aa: CASSPAGVAGNTIYF; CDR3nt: TGTGCCAGCAGCCCCGCCGGCGTAGCAGGAAACACCATATATTTT
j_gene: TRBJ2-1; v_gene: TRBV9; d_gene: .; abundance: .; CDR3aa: CASSVGGGGNSYNEQFF; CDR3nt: TGTGCCAGCAGCGTAGGAGGGGGCGGGAACTCCTACAATGAGCAGTTCTTC
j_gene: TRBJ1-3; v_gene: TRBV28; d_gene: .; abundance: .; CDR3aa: CASSMQQGAGNTIYF; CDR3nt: TGTGCCAGCAGTATGCAACAGGGTGCTGGAAACACCATATATTTT
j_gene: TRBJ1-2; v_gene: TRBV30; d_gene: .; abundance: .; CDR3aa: CAWSRGGHYGYTF; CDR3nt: TGTGCCTGGAGTAGGGGGGGCCACTATGGCTACACCTTC
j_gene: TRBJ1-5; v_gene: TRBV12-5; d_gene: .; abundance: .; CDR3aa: CASGQDTQPQHF; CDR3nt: TGTGCTAGTGGACAGGACACCCAGCCCCAGCATTTT
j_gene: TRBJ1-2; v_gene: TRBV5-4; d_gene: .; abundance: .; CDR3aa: CASSSGGNYGYTF; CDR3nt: TGTGCCAGCAGCTCTGGCGGGAACTATGGCTACACCTTC
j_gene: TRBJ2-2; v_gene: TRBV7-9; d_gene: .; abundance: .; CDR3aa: CASSLSPGELFF; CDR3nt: TGTGCCAGCAGCTTAAGCCCCGGGGAGCTGTTTTTT
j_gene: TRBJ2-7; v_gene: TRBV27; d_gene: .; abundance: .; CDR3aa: CASASGFSEQYF; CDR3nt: TGTGCCAGCGCCAGCGGGTTCTCCGAGCAGTACTTC
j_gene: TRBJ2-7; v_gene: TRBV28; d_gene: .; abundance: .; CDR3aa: CASSFPLDTPSYEQYF; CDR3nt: TGTGCCAGCAGTTTTCCATTGGACACACCATCCTACGAGCAGTACTTC
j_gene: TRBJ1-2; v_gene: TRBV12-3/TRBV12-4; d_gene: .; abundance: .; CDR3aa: CASSSWPNYGYTF; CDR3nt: TGTGCCAGCAGTTCGTGGCCGAACTATGGCTACACCTTC
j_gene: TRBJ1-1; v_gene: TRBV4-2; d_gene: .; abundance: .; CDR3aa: CASSRGTPNTEAFF; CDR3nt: TGTGCCAGCAGCAGAGGGACACCGAACACTGAAGCTTTCTTT
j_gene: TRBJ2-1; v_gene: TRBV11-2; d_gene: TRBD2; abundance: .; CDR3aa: CASSLEGREGLYNEQFF; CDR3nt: TGTGCCAGCAGCTTAGAGGGGCGGGAGGGTCTCTACAATGAGCAGTTCTTC
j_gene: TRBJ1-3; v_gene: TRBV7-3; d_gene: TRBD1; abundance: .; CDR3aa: CASSLLGQLGAGNTIYF; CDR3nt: TGTGCCAGCAGCTTACTGGGACAGCTCGGAGCTGGAAACACCATATATTTT
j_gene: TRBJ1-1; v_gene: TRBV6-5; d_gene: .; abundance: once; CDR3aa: CASSYSGGAFF; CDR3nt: TGTGCCAGCAGTTACAGCGGGGGAGCTTTCTTT
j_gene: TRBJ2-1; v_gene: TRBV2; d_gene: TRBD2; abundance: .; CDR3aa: CASNLAGGVYNEQFF; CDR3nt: TGTGCCAGCAACTTAGCGGGAGGAGTCTACAATGAGCAGTTCTTC
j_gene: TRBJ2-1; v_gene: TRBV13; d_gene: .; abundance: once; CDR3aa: CASLLLASYNEQFF; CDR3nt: TGTGCCAGCCTCCTTTTAGCTTCCTACAATGAGCAGTTCTTC
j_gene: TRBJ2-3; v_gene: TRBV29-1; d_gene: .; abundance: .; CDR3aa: CSVMTRLTDTQYF; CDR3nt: TGCAGCGTTATGACAAGGCTCACAGATACGCAGTATTTT
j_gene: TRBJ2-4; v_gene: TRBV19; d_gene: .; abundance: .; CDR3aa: CASSIDRPDIQYF; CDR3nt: TGTGCCAGTAGTATAGATCGTCCGGACATTCAGTACTTC
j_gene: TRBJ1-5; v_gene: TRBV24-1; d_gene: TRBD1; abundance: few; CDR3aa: CATSDPRGGADQPQHF; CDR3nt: TGTGCCACCAGTGACCCAAGAGGGGGCGCGGATCAGCCCCAGCATTTT
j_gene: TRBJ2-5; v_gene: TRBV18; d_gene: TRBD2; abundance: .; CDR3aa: CASSPWTSFQETQYF; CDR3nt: TGTGCCAGCTCACCCTGGACTAGCTTTCAAGAGACCCAGTACTTC
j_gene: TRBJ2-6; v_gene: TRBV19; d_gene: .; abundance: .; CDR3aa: CASSTAGHSGANVLTF; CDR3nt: TGTGCCAGTAGTACGGCGGGCCACTCTGGGGCCAACGTCCTGACTTTC
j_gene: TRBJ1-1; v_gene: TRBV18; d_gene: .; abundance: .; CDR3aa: CASSPTEFEAFF; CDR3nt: TGTGCCAGCTCACCAACAGAGTTCGAAGCTTTCTTT
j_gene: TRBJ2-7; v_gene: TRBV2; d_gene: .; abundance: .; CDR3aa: CASSRQNYEQYF; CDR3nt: TGTGCCAGCAGCCGACAGAACTACGAGCAGTACTTC
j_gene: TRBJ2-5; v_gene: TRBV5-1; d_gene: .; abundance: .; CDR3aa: CASSLMATEETQYF; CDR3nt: TGCGCCAGCAGCTTGATGGCAACAGAAGAGACCCAGTACTTC
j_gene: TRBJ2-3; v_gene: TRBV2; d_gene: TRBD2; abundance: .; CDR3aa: CASTPLAGGSTDTQYF; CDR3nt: TGTGCCAGCACCCCCCTAGCGGGAGGATCTACAGATACGCAGTATTTT
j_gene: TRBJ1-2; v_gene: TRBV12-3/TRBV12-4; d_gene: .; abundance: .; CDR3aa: CASSPPGGYGYTF; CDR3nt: TGTGCCAGCAGTCCACCGGGAGGCTATGGCTACACCTTC
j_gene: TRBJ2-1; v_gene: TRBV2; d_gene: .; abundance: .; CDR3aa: CASVGRPQQFF; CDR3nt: TGTGCCAGCGTTGGGAGGCCCCAGCAGTTCTTC
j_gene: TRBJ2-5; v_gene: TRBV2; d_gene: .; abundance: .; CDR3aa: CASHRDSVQETQYF; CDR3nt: TGTGCCAGTCACCGGGACTCAGTACAAGAGACCCAGTACTTC
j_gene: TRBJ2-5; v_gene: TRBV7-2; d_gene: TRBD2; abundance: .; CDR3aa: CASSSGLAGETQYF; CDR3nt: TGTGCCAGCAGCTCGGGACTAGCGGGAGAGACCCAGTACTTC
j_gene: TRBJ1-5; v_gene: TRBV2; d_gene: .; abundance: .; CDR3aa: CASTGTSNQPQHF; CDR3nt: TGTGCCAGCACGGGAACGAGCAATCAGCCCCAGCATTTT
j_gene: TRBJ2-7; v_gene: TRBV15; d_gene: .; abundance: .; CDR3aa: CATSREGGVYEQYF; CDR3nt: TGTGCCACCAGCAGAGAAGGAGGGGTCTACGAGCAGTACTTC
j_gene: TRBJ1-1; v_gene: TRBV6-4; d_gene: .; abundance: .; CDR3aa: CASSDSFGGTEAFF; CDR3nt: TGTGCCAGCAGTGACTCGTTTGGCGGCACTGAAGCTTTCTTT
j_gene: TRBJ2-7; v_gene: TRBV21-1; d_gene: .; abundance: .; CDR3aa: CASSTPGTSDFTYEQYF; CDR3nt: TGTGCCAGCAGCACGCCCGGGACTAGCGATTTTACCTACGAGCAGTACTTC
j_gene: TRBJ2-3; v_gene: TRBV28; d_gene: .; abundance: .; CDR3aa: CASSLGGDSDTQYF; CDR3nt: TGTGCCAGCAGTTTAGGTGGGGACTCAGATACGCAGTATTTT
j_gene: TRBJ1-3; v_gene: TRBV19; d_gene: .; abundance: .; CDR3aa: CASTPRRDTTGNTIYF; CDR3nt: TGTGCCAGTACCCCTCGTCGGGACACCACTGGAAACACCATATATTTT
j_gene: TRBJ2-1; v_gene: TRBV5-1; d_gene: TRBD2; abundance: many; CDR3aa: CASSSGLADNEQFF; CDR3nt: TGCGCCAGCAGCTCGGGACTAGCGGACAATGAGCAGTTCTTC